This T cell receptor beta chain was retrieved from a study of spatial heterogeneity in lung cancer. Time point defined: blood at routine non-recurrence follow-up after resection. V gave up 10 bases and J gave up 5 bases, with 22 bases separating them. Germline values: CDR1 MNHEY, CDR2 SVGEGT. The CDR3 length is 15 residues. TCRdb itself ran the 5' RACE reads through MiXCR, one entry per CDR3 protein. The table records over 85,000 distinct CDR3 sequences, 19% of them present only once. The source is a male donor with early-stage non-small cell lung cancer. Sequencing used PBMCs, obtained at follow-up. This chain connects TRBV6-2 or TRBV6-3 to TRBJ2-3; tentatively, D is TRBD2 (5 bases). CDR3 protein: CATLRGRALGDTQYF. CDR3 sequence (DNA): TGTGCCACCTTGAGAGGGCGGGCCCTGGGAGATACGCAGTATTTT.